These T cell receptor beta chains were read from a single sample in a study of CD8 T cells in ankylosing spondylitis. In TCRdb, the 5' RACE reads were re-called with MiXCR into one record per CDR3 protein. The sample includes 100,000 to 150,000 distinct CDR3 sequences, more than 9.5% of them seen just once. The specimen was blood, either unsorted or a sorted T cell fraction (not recorded which). These receptor sequences come from a female donor with ankylosing spondylitis or in good health (not recorded which). CDR3s include the opening cysteine and the closing phenylalanine or tryptophan. D genes are given only for firm matches. Clone size is not always given. Where it is, it says once, few, many or a class for expanded clones.

cdr3_length	v_call	clone_size	d_call	j_call	cdr3_aa	cdr3_nt
13	TRBV29-1	many	NA	TRBJ2-6	CSVEETGANVLTF	TGCAGCGTTGAAGAGACTGGGGCCAACGTCCTGACTTTC
16	TRBV24-1	many	TRBD1	TRBJ2-5	CATSDSDRALQETQYF	TGTGCCACCAGTGATTCGGACAGGGCTCTCCAAGAGACCCAGTACTTC
14	TRBV5-6	many	TRBD1	TRBJ1-2	CASSRRTGDYGYTF	TGTGCCAGCAGCAGGAGGACAGGAGACTATGGCTACACCTTC
15	TRBV20-1	many	TRBD1	TRBJ2-7	CSASGTGGYVYEQYF	TGCAGTGCCTCCGGGACAGGGGGCTATGTCTACGAGCAGTACTTC
13	TRBV12-3/TRBV12-4	many	TRBD2	TRBJ2-2	CASTSGGPGELFF	TGTGCCAGCACCTCGGGGGGACCCGGGGAGCTGTTTTTT
14	TRBV29-1	few	TRBD2	TRBJ2-3	CSVETSGSTDTQYF	TGCAGCGTTGAGACTAGCGGGAGCACAGATACGCAGTATTTT
16	TRBV11-2	NA	NA	TRBJ2-3	CVSSPGPGSRSDTQYF	TGTGTCAGCAGCCCCGGCCCCGGCTCCCGCTCAGATACGCAGTATTTT
16	TRBV5-1	few	TRBD1	TRBJ2-1	CASSFGQGGSYNEQFF	TGCGCCAGCAGCTTCGGACAGGGTGGGTCCTACAATGAGCAGTTCTTC
15	TRBV29-1	many	NA	TRBJ2-5	CSVEDPRGPGRTQYF	TGCAGCGTTGAAGATCCGCGGGGGCCGGGTAGGACCCAGTACTTC
17	TRBV5-8	NA	NA	TRBJ1-1	CASSSGTPTRFYTEAFF	TGTGCCAGCAGCTCCGGGACACCCACCCGCTTCTACACTGAAGCTTTCTTT
14	TRBV2	many	NA	TRBJ2-4	CASLIEGGGNIQYF	TGTGCCAGTTTGATTGAGGGCGGTGGGAACATTCAGTACTTC
11	TRBV29-1	many	NA	TRBJ1-2	CSVAGIDGYTF	TGCAGCGTAGCCGGGATCGATGGCTACACCTTC
15	TRBV29-1	NA	NA	TRBJ2-7	CSVEFTDPRMDEQYF	TGCAGCGTTGAATTCACGGACCCGAGGATGGACGAGCAGTACTTC
11	TRBV10-3	many	NA	TRBJ2-7	CAISGLYEQYF	TGTGCCATCAGTGGGCTCTACGAGCAGTACTTC
19	TRBV7-6	many	TRBD2	TRBJ2-3	CASSLPGTSGSLRTDTQYF	TGTGCCAGCAGCTTACCTGGGACTAGCGGGAGTTTGCGGACAGATACGCAGTATTTT
16	TRBV19	many	TRBD1	TRBJ1-5	CASTPLGQGALQPQHF	TGTGCCAGTACCCCTTTGGGGCAGGGGGCATTGCAGCCCCAGCATTTT
13	TRBV24-1	many	TRBD1	TRBJ1-2	CATSRQGYYGYTF	TGTGCCACCAGTAGACAGGGATACTATGGCTACACCTTC
17	TRBV7-2	few	TRBD2	TRBJ2-7	CASSLAVTSGSSYEQYF	TGTGCCAGCAGCTTAGCGGTGACTAGCGGGAGCTCCTACGAGCAGTACTTC
19	TRBV7-2	few	TRBD2	TRBJ2-5	CASSFATSGGVYLRETQYF	TGTGCCAGCAGCTTTGCGACTAGCGGTGGCGTGTACCTCCGAGAGACCCAGTACTTC
14	TRBV28	few	NA	TRBJ2-2	CASIPQGRAGELFF	TGTGCCAGCATCCCCCAGGGGAGGGCCGGGGAGCTGTTTTTT
14	TRBV7-2	many	NA	TRBJ2-2	CASSLGANTGELFF	TGTGCCAGCAGCTTAGGGGCCAACACCGGGGAGCTGTTTTTT
15	TRBV20-1	many	TRBD1	TRBJ1-5	CSARTGVRRNQPQHF	TGCAGTGCTAGGACAGGGGTCAGGAGGAATCAGCCCCAGCATTTT
18	TRBV20-1	NA	TRBD2	TRBJ2-7	CSASSSGGGGHYVGEQYF	TGCAGTGCTAGTTCTAGCGGGGGAGGCGGGCACTACGTTGGCGAGCAGTACTTC
16	TRBV6-1	many	TRBD1	TRBJ1-5	CASSRRTGNSNQPQHF	TGTGCCAGCAGTCGACGGACAGGGAATAGCAATCAGCCCCAGCATTTT
14	TRBV5-1	many	NA	TRBJ2-4	CASSLDRSGNIQYF	TGCGCCAGCAGCTTGGACAGGTCAGGAAACATTCAGTACTTC
16	TRBV20-1	many	TRBD1	TRBJ1-6	CSAREVQTGIYSPLHF	TGCAGTGCTAGAGAAGTCCAGACAGGGATCTATTCACCCCTCCACTTT
15	TRBV10-3	many	TRBD1	TRBJ2-2	CAISDSDRRTGELFF	TGTGCCATCAGTGATTCGGACAGGAGGACCGGGGAGCTGTTTTTT
14	TRBV5-1	many	NA	TRBJ1-1	CASSLSPSTSEAFF	TGCGCCAGCAGCTTGAGTCCCTCTACTAGTGAAGCTTTCTTT